This entry lists 20 T cell receptor beta chains sequenced from one sample in a study of blood T cell repertoires in COVID-19. Assay: immunoSEQ multiplex PCR; the TCRdb copy retains only in-frame clones and omits some. The profile shows roughly 340,000 clones, 80% to 90% of them singletons. Sequencing was carried out using peripheral blood. These receptors originate from a woman aged 25-40 years with COVID-19, enrolled during active disease.

This clone was seen more than once but under ten times. The J gene is TRBJ2-1, the V gene TRBV5-4, with 8 bases that match TRBD2. Germline V gene lookup returns CDR1 SGHNT and CDR2 YYREEE (reference sequence). The CDR3 is 12 residues long. V was pared by 2 bases and J by 15 bases, with 7 bases of the junction left unmatched. The chain's CDR3 is CASSFEAGEAFF. The CDR3 DNA sequence: TGTGCCAGCAGCTTTGAAGCGGGAGAGGCGTTCTTC.

V gene TRBV28 combines with J gene TRBJ1-4; TRBD1 is a possible D gene (5 bases). V lost 7 bases and J 10 bases, leaving 19 bases between the germline ends. The germline CDR1 and CDR2 sequences are MDHEN and SYDVKM. The CDR3 has 14 residues. The CDR3 loop is CASKIDSPIGKLFF. CDR3 sequence (DNA): TGTGCCAGCAAAATTGACAGCCCCATTGGAAAACTGTTTTTT. The full variable domain, rest sourced from reference TRBV28 and TRBJ1-4, is DVKVTQSSRYLVKRTGEKVFLECVQDMDHENMFWYRQDPGLGLRLIYFSYDVKMKEKGDIPEGYSVSREKKERFSLILESASTNQTSMYLCASKIDSPIGKLFFGSGTQLSVL.

V and J are TRBV2 and TRBJ2-2; 12 bases agree with TRBD2. Germline trimming cut 6 bases from V and 8 bases from J; bases unmatched to any gene: 13. This CDR3 spans 17 amino acids. Germline CDR1 is SNHLY and CDR2 is FYNNEI. The CDR3 loop reads CASRRLAGVPVKGELFF. CDR3 nucleotide sequence: TGTGCCAGCAGGCGACTAGCGGGGGTTCCTGTTAAGGGGGAGCTGTTTTTT. The variable domain in full, with the rest retrieved from reference TRBV2 and TRBJ2-2, is EPEVTQTPSHQVTQMGQEVILRCVPISNHLYFYWYRQILGQKVEFLVSFYNNEISEKSEIFDDQFSVERPDGSNFTLKIRSTKLEDSAMYFCASRRLAGVPVKGELFFGEGSRLTVL.

This clone occurred once. Within the sample, other DNA sequences also encode this same CDR3. This chain joins TRBV5-6 and TRBJ2-1, with 10 bases identical to TRBD2. After removal of 2 bases from V and 4 bases from J, the junction contained 3 bases not matched to a gene. The germline V gene encodes CDR1 SGHDT and CDR2 YYEEEE. This CDR3 has 15 residues. This CDR3 reads CASSFGLAAYNEQFF. The CDR3 region has the DNA TGTGCCAGCAGCTTTGGACTAGCGGCTTACAATGAGCAGTTCTTC. Combining the CDR3 with reference TRBV5-6 and TRBJ2-1 gives the whole variable domain DAGVTQSPTHLIKTRGQQVTLRCSPKSGHDTVSWYQQALGQGPQFIFQYYEEEERQRGNFPDRFSGHQFPNYSSELNVNALLLGDSALYLCASSFGLAAYNEQFFGPGTRLTVL.

The chain combines TRBV12-5 with TRBJ2-5; 10 bases fit TRBD2. Germline assignment: CDR1 LGHNT and CDR2 FRNRAP. V gave up 0 bases and J gave up 2 bases; unmatched junction bases: 12. The CDR3 contains 19 residues. CDR3: CASGLVLRGLSGRQETQYF. Written as DNA, the CDR3 is TGTGCTAGTGGTTTGGTACTTCGGGGACTTAGCGGGAGGCAAGAGACCCAGTACTTC. Full variable domain (missing parts from reference TRBV12-5 and TRBJ2-5): DARVTQTPRHKVTEMGQEVTMRCQPILGHNTVFWYRQTMMQGLELLAYFRNRAPLDDSGMPKDRFSAEMPDATLATLKIQPSEPRDSAVYFCASGLVLRGLSGRQETQYFGPGTRLLVL.

The CDR3 region is CASSLWAGIGELFF. The CDR3 region has the DNA TGTGCCAGCAGCTTATGGGCGGGGATCGGGGAGCTGTTTTTT. V gene TRBV11-2 combines with J gene TRBJ2-2; maybe TRBD2 (6 bases). V was pared by 2 bases and J by 7 bases, with 11 bases between. This CDR3 region has 14 residues. Germline V gives CDR1 SGHAT, CDR2 FQNNGV.

The chain links TRBV7-8 to TRBJ2-1; a weak D match, TRBD2 (6 bases). CDR3 length equals 17 residues. V lost 5 bases and J 7 bases, leaving 24 bases between the germline ends. Germline lookup yields CDR1 SGHVS and CDR2 FQNEAQ. The CDR3 spells CASSAGLGRGKENEQFF. The DNA of the CDR3 is TGTGCCAGCAGCGCCGGACTCGGCCGGGGGAAAGAGAATGAGCAGTTCTTC.

The chain joins TRBV10-3 to TRBJ2-7; 7 positions agree with TRBD1. The length of the CDR3 is 15 residues. Germline V gene lookup returns CDR1 ENHRY and CDR2 SYGVKD. With V trimmed by 3 bases and J by 3 bases, 8 bases remained unmatched. CDR3: CAISDPTGEGYEQYF. The CDR3 nucleotides are TGTGCCATCAGTGACCCCACAGGGGAAGGCTACGAGCAGTACTTC.

The chain has TRBV11-3 and TRBJ2-5, with TRBD1 matching over 10 bases. The trim removed 5 bases at V and 0 bases at J, leaving 9 bases unmatched. This CDR3 comprises 17 residues. Germline CDR1 reads SGHNT; CDR2 reads YENEEA. This CDR3 reads CASSPGTGVPYQETQYF. The CDR3 nucleotides read TGTGCCAGCAGCCCAGGGACAGGGGTCCCGTACCAAGAGACCCAGTACTTC.

V gene TRBV7-8 combines with J gene TRBJ1-2, with D unclear. V was cut by 1 base and J by 3 bases, with 9 bases left in between. Germline V gene lookup returns CDR1 SGHVS and CDR2 FQNEAQ. The CDR3 runs to 14 residues. CDR3 residues: CASSLGGQDYGYTF. DNA for the CDR3: TGTGCCAGCAGCTTAGGAGGGCAGGACTATGGCTACACCTTC.

This clone appeared once. The V call is TRBV5-6, the J call TRBJ2-7; unclear D gene. The CDR3 runs 13 residues. The germline CDR1 and CDR2 sequences are SGHDT and YYEEEE. Trimming removed 0 bases from V and 2 bases from J, with 6 bases in between. CDR3 coding DNA: TGTGCCAGCAGCTTGGGCGGAACCTACGAGCAGTACTTC. Its translation: CASSLGGTYEQYF.

CDR3 in amino acids: CASRGQNSYEQYF. The DNA of the CDR3 is TGTGCCAGCAGGGGACAAAACTCCTACGAGCAGTACTTC. The V call is TRBV27, the J call TRBJ2-7, with a possible D match to TRBD1 (6 bases). From germline, CDR1 is MNHEY and CDR2 SMNVEV (reference sequence). V lost 6 bases and J lost 0, with 9 bases in between. CDR3 size: 13 residues.

The rearrangement links TRBV30 to TRBJ2-6, with a possible D match to TRBD2 (5 bases). Germline values: CDR1 GTSNPN, CDR2 SVGIG (reference sequence). V lost 4 bases and J lost 3, with 16 bases in between. The CDR3 has 16 amino acids. CDR3 residues: CAWTRELTGGANVLTF. The DNA for the CDR3 is TGTGCCTGGACCCGGGAACTCACGGGTGGGGCCAACGTCCTGACTTTC.

J is TRBJ1-3 and V is TRBV15, with 9 bases fitting TRBD1. Germline CDR1 reads LNHNV; CDR2 reads YYDKDF (reference sequence). V shed 1 base, J shed 10 bases, and the junction held 8 bases outside the gene matches. The CDR3 runs 15 residues. DNA for the CDR3: TGTGCCACCAGCAGAGGAGGGACAGGGTTGGTGACCATATATTTT. Its translation is CATSRGGTGLVTIYF.

V gene TRBV11-2 combines with J gene TRBJ2-7; TRBD2 might be the D (5 bases). Trimming removed 1 base at V and 2 bases at J, with 9 bases between. This CDR3 has 14 residues. Germline V CDR1 and CDR2: SGHAT, FQNNGV. The CDR3 protein is CASSLVEGTYEQYV. Written as DNA, the CDR3 is TGTGCCAGCAGCTTAGTAGAGGGAACCTACGAGCAGTACGTC.

The genes are TRBV12-3 or TRBV12-4 and TRBJ1-1; D unclear. The ends were cut back, 3 bases at V and 5 bases at J, with 7 bases in the middle. This CDR3 has 12 residues. In DNA, the CDR3 is TGTGCCAGCAGTTTTGAGGGAACTGAAGCTTTCTTT. This codes for CASSFEGTEAFF.

The chain is built from TRBV6-6 and TRBJ2-2; a possible D gene is TRBD2 (5 bases). Per germline, CDR1 MNHNY and CDR2 SVGAGI (reference sequence). Trimming shortened V by 6 bases and J by 5 bases, and 13 bases separated the two germline ends. The CDR3 loop spans 14 amino acids. The CDR3 sequence: CASRTVAQTGELFF. The CDR3 DNA is TGTGCCAGCAGAACAGTAGCGCAAACCGGGGAGCTGTTTTTT.

V gene TRBV11-2 combines with J gene TRBJ2-1; TRBD2 is a possible D gene (5 bases). CDR3 length equals 14 residues. V lost 5 bases and J 8 bases, leaving 16 bases between the germline ends. Germline V lookup: CDR1 SGHAT, CDR2 FQNNGV. As DNA, the CDR3 is TGTGCCAGCAGCAGCGGACGAGGTGGCGATGAGCAGTTCTTC. It yields the protein CASSSGRGGDEQFF.

The rearrangement links TRBV6-5 to TRBJ2-1; 7 bases line up with TRBD1. The CDR3 is 13 residues long. Germline trimming cut 4 bases from V and 7 bases from J; bases unmatched to any gene: 4. CDR1 and CDR2 from the germline V gene are MNHEY and SVGAGI. The CDR3 nucleotides read TGTGCCAGCAGTTTCTCGACAGGGAATGAGCAGTTCTTC. Its protein is CASSFSTGNEQFF.

The chain carries TRBV11-2 and TRBJ1-6, with D possibly being TRBD1 (5 bases). V was cut by 4 bases and J by 9 bases, with 19 bases left in between. CDR1 SGHAT and CDR2 FQNNGV come from the germline V gene. The CDR3 contains 16 residues. The CDR3 sequence: CASSWGVLGSVSPLHF. The CDR3 bases are TGTGCCAGCAGCTGGGGGGTCCTCGGGAGCGTTTCACCCCTCCACTTT.